Listed here are 28 T cell receptor beta chains from one sample, sequenced in a study of T cell responses to AZD1222 COVID-19 vaccine. Produced via immunoSEQ multiplex PCR; TCRdb's table is partial and in-frame only. The sample lists about 140,000 clones, approximately 90% occurring once. Sequenced material: peripheral blood, taken 28 days after the second AZD1222 dose. These receptors originate from an adult who received the AZD1222 COVID-19 vaccine.

This sequence joins TRBV27 and TRBJ2-5, with D possibly matching TRBD1 (6 bases). The length of the CDR3 is 14 residues. CDR1 MNHEY and CDR2 SMNVEV come from the germline V gene (reference sequence). Trimming shortened V by 3 bases and J by 4 bases, and 12 bases separated the two germline ends. The CDR3 DNA reads TGTGCCAGCAGTTTTCGTAGCAGGGGAGAGACCCAGTACTTC. The encoded protein is CASSFRSRGETQYF.

This CDR3 reads CATRRDRDSYEQYF. CDR3 nucleotide sequence: TGTGCCACGCGACGGGACCGAGACTCCTACGAGCAGTACTTC. The V gene is TRBV7-2, the J gene TRBJ2-7, with D possibly being TRBD1 or TRBD2 (5 bases each). This CDR3 contains 14 residues. From germline, CDR1 is SGHTA and CDR2 FQGNSA. V lost 10 bases to trimming and J lost 0 bases, with 16 bases between them.

The chain is built from TRBV28 and TRBJ2-1; 7 bases match TRBD2. This CDR3 region has 16 residues. V lost 5 bases and J lost 0; bases outside the gene matches: 7. Germline CDR1 and CDR2: MDHEN and SYDVKM. In DNA form, the CDR3 reads TGTGCCAGCAGTCCTAGCGGCCCGAGCTCCTACAATGAGCAGTTCTTC. It yields the protein CASSPSGPSSYNEQFF. Looking up the rest from reference TRBV28 and TRBJ2-1 gives the full variable domain: DVKVTQSSRYLVKRTGEKVFLECVQDMDHENMFWYRQDPGLGLRLIYFSYDVKMKEKGDIPEGYSVSREKKERFSLILESASTNQTSMYLCASSPSGPSSYNEQFFGPGTRLTVL.

This clone was detected once. This chain uses TRBV7-9 with TRBJ2-2, with 9 bases identical to TRBD1. V was pared by 1 base and J by 5 bases, with 2 bases of the junction left unmatched. The CDR3 runs 15 residues. The germline CDR1 and CDR2 sequences are SEHNR and FQNEAQ (reference sequence). The CDR3 region has the DNA TGTGCCAGCAGCTTAGAGGACAGGGGAACCGGGGAGCTGTTTTTT. It is translated as CASSLEDRGTGELFF.

The DNA of the CDR3 is TGTGCCAGCAGTTACTCCAGACAGGGGGCTACCGGGGAGCTGTTTTTT. Translated, it gives CASSYSRQGATGELFF. The rearrangement links TRBV6-2 or TRBV6-3 to TRBJ2-2; 10 nucleotides match TRBD1. The V gene's germline CDR1 is MNHEY and CDR2 SVGEGT. The CDR3 spans 16 residues. V gave up 0 bases and J gave up 5 bases; unmatched junction bases: 3.

The chain combines TRBV10-1 with TRBJ2-7; 9 bases match TRBD1. The ends lost 4 bases at V and 0 bases at J; junction bases unmatched: 4. In germline, CDR1 is WNHNN, CDR2 SYGVQD (reference sequence). The CDR3 covers 15 residues. Here the CDR3 DNA reads TGCGCCAGCAGTGGGCCGGGACAGGGCTCCTACGAGCAGTACTTC. Translation: CASSGPGQGSYEQYF.

This chain links TRBV7-8 with TRBJ2-7; 10 bases map to TRBD1. The CDR3 is made up of 16 amino acids. Germline CDR1 reads SGHVS; CDR2 reads FQNEAQ. With V trimmed by 3 bases and J by 2 bases, 7 bases remained unmatched. CDR3 residues: CASSFEPGQGTYEQYF. CDR3 in DNA: TGTGCCAGCAGCTTTGAACCGGGACAGGGGACCTACGAGCAGTACTTC.

This chain uses TRBV30 with TRBJ2-3; 7 nucleotides match TRBD2. The trim removed 1 base at V and 4 bases at J, leaving 8 bases unmatched. Looked up from germline, CDR1 is GTSNPN and CDR2 is SVGIG (reference sequence). The CDR3 contains 15 residues. Here the CDR3 DNA reads TGTGCCTGGAGTGGGGGGGGACTAAATGCAGATACGCAGTATTTT. Translating it yields CAWSGGGLNADTQYF.

The J gene is TRBJ1-1, the V gene TRBV6-5; tentative D call: TRBD1 (6 bases). V lost 0 bases to trimming and J lost 8 bases, with 10 bases between them. The CDR3 totals 13 residues. CDR1 and CDR2 (germline): MNHEY, SVGAGI. CDR3 sequence: CASSYSGTFEAFF. The CDR3 DNA is TGTGCCAGCAGTTACTCGGGGACATTCGAAGCTTTCTTT.

The gene calls are TRBV19 and TRBJ2-3; D gene uncertain. Trimming took off 5 bases at V and 4 bases at J, with 10 bases between the two ends. This CDR3 spans 13 amino acids. The germline V gene has CDR1 LNHDA and CDR2 SQIVND (reference sequence). The CDR3 loop reads CASSPSTSDTQYF. Here the CDR3 DNA reads TGTGCCAGTAGTCCCTCGACATCAGATACGCAGTATTTT.

The V and J genes are TRBV30 and TRBJ1-2, with TRBD1 as a possible D gene (6 bases). V lost 4 bases and J 0 bases, leaving 9 bases between the germline ends. The CDR3 extends over 13 amino acids. The germline V gene has CDR1 GTSNPN and CDR2 SVGIG (reference sequence). The CDR3 sequence is CAWTTGANYGYTF. Written as DNA, the CDR3 is TGTGCCTGGACGACAGGAGCTAACTATGGCTACACCTTC.

The chain carries TRBV15 and TRBJ1-3, with D perhaps TRBD1 (5 bases). Between the trimmed V and J ends, which lost 8 bases and 0 bases, there was a span of 23 bases. Germline-derived CDR1 and CDR2 are LNHNV and YYDKDF (reference sequence). This CDR3 comprises 18 residues. CDR3 DNA sequence: TGTGCCACCTCCGCCGGGGGAGCCCGGGGCCTCTCTGGAAACACCATATATTTT. It encodes CATSAGGARGLSGNTIYF.

This CDR3 is CASSPTTGRGEKLFF. The DNA of the CDR3 is TGTGCCAGCAGCCCTACCACAGGGAGAGGGGAAAAACTGTTTTTT. V and J are TRBV4-2 and TRBJ1-4; D is perhaps TRBD1 (6 bases). The CDR3 contains 15 residues. Trimming pared 4 bases from V and 8 bases from J, leaving 17 bases between. The germline V gene has CDR1 LGHNA and CDR2 YNFKEQ.

The genes are TRBV12-5 and TRBJ2-1, with 10 bases identical to TRBD2. Germline V gene data show CDR1 as LGHNT and CDR2 as FRNRAP. The CDR3 is 15 residues long. V trimming: 1 base; J trimming: 8 bases; junction bases outside the gene matches: 5. CDR3 DNA sequence: TGTGCTAGTGGTTTGGAAGCGGGGGGGCCCCATGAGCAGTTCTTC. It yields the protein CASGLEAGGPHEQFF.

This chain joins TRBV30 and TRBJ1-3; D is unresolved. The germline CDR1 and CDR2 sequences are GTSNPN and SVGIG (reference sequence). V dropped 1 base and J dropped 3 bases, with 4 bases sitting between them. The CDR3 runs to 12 residues. Here the CDR3 reads CAWSDRGNTIYF. CDR3 DNA: TGTGCCTGGAGTGACCGTGGAAACACCATATATTTT.

The chain carries TRBV5-1 and TRBJ1-3; a possible D gene is TRBD1 (6 bases). The CDR3 length is 14 residues. The V end was cut by 2 bases, the J end by 8 bases, with 14 bases between. Germline CDR1 SGHRS, CDR2 YFSETQ. This CDR3 reads CASSFQGQTDTIYF. The CDR3 DNA sequence: TGCGCCAGCAGCTTCCAGGGACAAACGGACACCATATATTTT.

V usage is TRBV4-3 and J usage is TRBJ2-5; TRBD1 or TRBD2 may be the D gene (6 bases each). The germline CDR1 and CDR2 sequences are LGHNA and YSLEER. This CDR3 region has 16 residues. The germline V and J ends were trimmed by 1 base and 5 bases, with 17 bases remaining between them. CDR3 in DNA: TGCGCCAGCAGCCAAGGGGCCGGGGGCCCTCCGGAGACCCAGTACTTC. It encodes CASSQGAGGPPETQYF.

This chain links TRBV18 with TRBJ1-6, with 7 bases aligning to TRBD1. The CDR3 covers 14 residues. Germline CDR1 and CDR2: KGHSH and LQKENI. Losses at the gene ends were 6 bases for V and 7 bases for J; bases not matched to a gene: 6. The CDR3 sequence is CASSLDRWNSPLHF. CDR3 coding DNA: TGTGCCAGCTCGCTGGACAGGTGGAATTCACCCCTCCACTTT.

The J gene is TRBJ1-1, the V gene TRBV3-1 (or the pseudogene TRBV3-2); D is unresolved. The CDR3 is 13 amino acids. The germline gives CDR1 LGHDT, CDR2 YNNKEL (reference sequence). Trimming left V 4 bases short and J 1 base short, with 7 bases between. CDR3: CASSRFGNTEAFF. Here the CDR3 DNA reads TGTGCCAGCAGCCGGTTTGGGAACACTGAAGCTTTCTTT.

This rearrangement joins TRBV29-1 to TRBJ2-6; D is unresolved. The CDR3 is 14 residues long. Trimming removed 5 bases at V and 0 bases at J, with 8 bases between. Germline loops: CDR1 SQVTM, CDR2 ANQGSEA. The CDR3 DNA is TGCAGCGTTAAAACCGGCTCTGGGGCCAACGTCCTGACTTTC. It is translated as CSVKTGSGANVLTF.

The chain carries TRBV9 and TRBJ2-7; 11 bases are a match to TRBD2. V lost 3 bases to trimming and J lost 12 bases; unmatched junction nucleotides: 17. The CDR3 has 16 amino acids. Germline V gene lookup returns CDR1 SGDLS and CDR2 YYNGEE. CDR3 coding DNA: TGTGCCAGCAGCGCACCAACTAGCGGGGGTCCTTCGAGAAGGTACTTC. Protein sequence: CASSAPTSGGPSRRYF.

This sequence joins TRBV27 and TRBJ2-2; D may correspond to TRBD1 or TRBD2 (5 bases each). CDR3 length equals 18 residues. V gave up 0 bases and J gave up 4 bases, with 18 bases separating them. CDR1 is MNHEY and CDR2 is SMNVEV in the germline V gene (reference sequence). DNA for the CDR3: TGTGCCAGCAGTTTATCGTATAATCCGGGACGCAGCACCGGGGAGCTGTTTTTT. Translation: CASSLSYNPGRSTGELFF.

V is TRBV9 and J is TRBJ2-1; 8 bases agree with TRBD2. Germline V lookup: CDR1 SGDLS, CDR2 YYNGEE. This CDR3 is built from 13 residues. Losses at the gene ends were 7 bases for V and 8 bases for J; bases not matched to a gene: 8. For the CDR3, the DNA is TGTGCCAGCGCCTTGGGACTAGGGTATGAGCAGTTCTTC. Amino acid sequence: CASALGLGYEQFF.

This rearrangement joins TRBV28 to TRBJ1-5; D is unresolved. CDR1 MDHEN and CDR2 SYDVKM come from the germline V gene. V lost 3 bases and J lost 0, with 9 bases in between. This CDR3 has 15 amino acids. CDR3 region: CASSFRVGSNQPQHF. Here the CDR3 DNA reads TGTGCCAGCAGTTTTAGGGTCGGTAGCAATCAGCCCCAGCATTTT.

The chain combines TRBV5-8 with TRBJ2-5; 14 bases agree with TRBD2. Germline V gives CDR1 SGHTS, CDR2 YDEGEE. The CDR3 contains 15 residues. The trim removed 3 bases at V and 4 bases at J, leaving 2 bases unmatched. CDR3 residues: CASSSGTSGRETQYF. CDR3 bases: TGTGCCAGCAGCTCCGGGACTAGCGGGAGAGAGACCCAGTACTTC.

This rearrangement joins TRBV5-4 to TRBJ2-3; 9 bases fit TRBD2. The ends lost 0 bases at V and 7 bases at J; junction bases unmatched: 6. The CDR3 is 15 amino acids. Germline V lookup: CDR1 SGHNT, CDR2 YYREEE (reference sequence). CDR3 bases: TGTGCCAGCAGCTTGGACGGCGGGGGGGCGAATACGCAGTATTTT. Translating gives CASSLDGGGANTQYF. Variable domain in full (rest from reference TRBV5-4 and TRBJ2-3): ETGVTQSPTHLIKTRGQQVTLRCSSQSGHNTVSWYQQALGQGPQFIFQYYREEENGRGNFPPRFSGLQFPNYSSELNVNALELDDSALYLCASSLDGGGANTQYFGPGTRLTVL.

The genes are TRBV7-6 and TRBJ1-2; weak D call: TRBD1 (6 bases). CDR3 size: 13 residues. Trimming pared 8 bases from V and 2 bases from J, leaving 12 bases between. Germline CDR1 is SGHVS and CDR2 is FNYEAQ. CDR3 sequence (DNA): TGTGCCAGCTCACAGGGAGGAAACTATGGCTACACCTTC. This translates into CASSQGGNYGYTF.

V usage is TRBV7-3 and J usage is TRBJ2-1, with 9 positions matching TRBD1. The CDR3 totals 17 residues. CDR1 SGHTA and CDR2 FQGTGA come from the germline V gene. Trimming took 1 base from V and 8 from J; bases not matched to a gene: 12. CDR3 sequence: CASSLKAGTGIPYEQFF. CDR3 coding DNA: TGTGCCAGCAGCTTAAAGGCGGGGACAGGGATACCGTATGAGCAGTTCTTC.